The source of this T cell receptor (beta chain) is a study of shared clonotypes between healthy human individuals. Study information: A donor's plate count was three for CD4 naive and three for CD4 memory; CD8 naive had two and CD8 memory one. General observations from the study: Incompleteness in sorted-subset sequencing, despite large depth, was shown by rarefaction.

The CDR3 totals 14 residues. Germline V gene sequence: CDR1 MNHEY, CDR2 SMNVEV (reference sequence). V lost 6 bases to trimming and J lost 7 bases; unmatched junction nucleotides: 10. Produced via immunoSEQ multiplex PCR; TCRdb's table is partial and in-frame only. The data show 550,000 to 800,000 clones, around 72% seen once. As to this clone: The target antigen is unknown.

Splitting of CD4+ cells produced CD45RA+ naive and CD45RA-negative memory subsets. The J gene is TRBJ1-2, the V gene TRBV27, with 8 nucleotides matching TRBD1. The sequenced sample consisted of memory CD4+ T cells sorted from blood. Subset noted: CD45RA-negative fraction. The TCR comes from a woman in her twenties or thirties in good health. The CDR3 DNA reads TGTGCCAGCAGGAAACCAGGGGGCTCTGGTGGCTACACCTTC. Its protein is CASRKPGGSGGYTF.